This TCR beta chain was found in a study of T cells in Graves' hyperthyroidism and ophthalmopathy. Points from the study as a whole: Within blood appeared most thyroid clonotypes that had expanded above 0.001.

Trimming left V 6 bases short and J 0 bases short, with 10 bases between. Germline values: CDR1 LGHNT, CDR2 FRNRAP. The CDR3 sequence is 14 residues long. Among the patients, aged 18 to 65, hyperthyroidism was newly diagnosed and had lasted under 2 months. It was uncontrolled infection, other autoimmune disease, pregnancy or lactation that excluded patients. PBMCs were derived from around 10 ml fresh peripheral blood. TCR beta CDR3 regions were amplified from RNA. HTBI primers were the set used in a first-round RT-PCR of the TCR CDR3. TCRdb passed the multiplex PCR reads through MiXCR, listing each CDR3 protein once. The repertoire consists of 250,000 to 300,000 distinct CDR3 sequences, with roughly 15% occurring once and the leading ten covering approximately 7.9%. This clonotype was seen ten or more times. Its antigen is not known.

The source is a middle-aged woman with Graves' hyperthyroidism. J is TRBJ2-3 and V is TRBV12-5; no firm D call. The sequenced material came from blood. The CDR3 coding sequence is TGTGCTAGTGGGGGTAGGGTCAGCACAGATACGCAGTATTTT. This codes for CASGGRVSTDTQYF. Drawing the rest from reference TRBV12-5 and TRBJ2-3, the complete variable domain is DARVTQTPRHKVTEMGQEVTMRCQPILGHNTVFWYRQTMMQGLELLAYFRNRAPLDDSGMPKDRFSAEMPDATLATLKIQPSEPRDSAVYFCASGGRVSTDTQYFGPGTRLTVL.